This T cell receptor beta chain was recovered during a study of blood T cell repertoires in COVID-19. The wider study: COVID-19 samples collected from the United States, Italy and Spain covered acute and convalescent phases. Sample material is recorded as cDNA or gDNA derived from T cells, B-cell-depleted T cells, or PBMCs.

As handled by the study authors: The assay estimated nucleated cells by amplifying reference gene primers. Method: immunoSEQ multiplex PCR; TCRdb's copy keeps in-frame clones and lacks some. V and J calls and clone size are as listed in that table; D and trimming were resolved from the DNA. The sample has 150,000 to 200,000 clones, approximately 82% seen once. The clonotype was recovered from a woman in her sixties or seventies who had recovered from COVID-19. The sequenced sample was peripheral blood.

This chain's CDR3 is CASSESTRGNQPQHF. CDR3 sequence (DNA): TGTGCCAGCAGTGAGTCCACCCGGGGCAATCAGCCCCAGCATTTT. The chain is built from TRBV6-1 and TRBJ1-5, with D hard to call. Germline V gene data show CDR1 as MNHNS and CDR2 as SASEGT. Deletions cut 3 bases from V and 2 bases from J, with 11 bases between. The CDR3 spans 15 residues.